What follows are 5 T cell receptor beta chains derived from one specimen sequenced in a study of blood T cell repertoires in COVID-19. Clones were sequenced by immunoSEQ multiplex PCR, and TCRdb holds only the in-frame ones, with some missing. The data hold hundreds of thousands of clones, with around 90% observed a single time. Sequencing input: PBMCs or T cells enriched from blood (not recorded which). These receptors were collected from a young woman with acute COVID-19.

This chain links TRBV6-5 with TRBJ2-7; TRBD2 is a possible D gene (6 bases). V lost 2 bases to trimming and J lost 2 bases, with 13 bases between them. The CDR3 spans 15 residues. Germline V lookup: CDR1 MNHEY, CDR2 SVGAGI. The CDR3 region has the DNA TGTGCCAGCAGTTACGGGAGCGGGCCAACCTACGAGCAGTACTTC. It translates to CASSYGSGPTYEQYF.

The chain joins TRBV7-2 to TRBJ2-7; 11 bases agree with TRBD1. There are 17 residues in the CDR3. V gave up 2 bases and J gave up 3 bases; unmatched junction bases: 9. CDR1 and CDR2 from the germline V gene are SGHTA and FQGNSA. The CDR3 DNA sequence: TGTGCCAGCAGCTTAAAACCACGGACAGGGGGCCTCTACGAGCAGTACTTC. Amino acid sequence: CASSLKPRTGGLYEQYF.

The chain has TRBV7-2 and TRBJ2-1; D is uncertain. The CDR3 has 14 amino acids. Trimming pared 1 base from V and 12 bases from J, leaving 16 bases between. Germline V gene data show CDR1 as SGHTA and CDR2 as FQGNSA. The chain's CDR3 is CASSLVSSSPRQFF. The CDR3 coding sequence is TGTGCCAGCAGCTTAGTCTCGAGTAGCCCCCGGCAGTTCTTC.

DNA of the CDR3: TGTGCCAGCAGTCCGGGACACTTCACAGATACGCAGTATTTT. This translates into CASSPGHFTDTQYF. The chain carries TRBV27 and TRBJ2-3, with a weak D call TRBD1 (6 bases). CDR1 and CDR2 from the germline V gene are MNHEY and SMNVEV (reference sequence). With 5 bases removed from V and 2 bases from J, the gap between germline ends came to 11 bases. CDR3 length equals 14 residues.

CDR3 nucleotides: TGTGCCTGCTCGGGACAGGGGAACACTGAAGCTTTCTTT. It is translated as CACSGQGNTEAFF. The rearrangement links TRBV30 to TRBJ1-1; 9 bases are shared with TRBD1. CDR1 and CDR2 (germline): GTSNPN, SVGIG (reference sequence). V was pared by 6 bases and J by 1 base, with 3 bases of the junction left unmatched. CDR3 length equals 13 residues.